This T cell receptor beta chain appears in the sequencing data of a study of T cell repertoires in aging, cancer and after chemotherapy. Study in general: About 8.9 million TCR reads made up the full dataset. Study-wide results and limits: In cancer patients, declining TCR diversity with age involved lost richness and lost evenness. Compared with age-matched healthy donors, untreated hematological or solid cancer patients showed higher blood TCR clonality.

A mixed TRB-A/B primer pool amplified rearranged TRB by multiplex touch-down PCR. One entry per CDR3 protein, called by TCRdb with MiXCR from the multiplex PCR reads. Among some 4,000 distinct CDR3 sequences listed, roughly 30% were seen once. This clonotype qualifies as medium-sized. What it binds is not known. This CDR3 is built from 13 residues. V was cut by 5 bases and J by 5 bases, with 10 bases left in between. Germline V gene sequence: CDR1 MNHEY, CDR2 SMNVEV (reference sequence). TCR beta rearrangements were amplified from peripheral blood genomic DNA. The chain is built from TRBV27 and TRBJ1-5; tentatively, D is TRBD1 (6 bases). The source material was blood. This TCR was sampled from a human donor in good health. The CDR3 nucleotides are TGTGCCAGCAGTGGGGGCGGGTATCAGCCCCAGCATTTT. Residues: CASSGGGYQPQHF.